This T cell receptor beta chain was captured by sequencing in a study of radiotherapy plus CTLA-4 blockade in lung cancer. Study context: Objective responses emerged in 18% of patients, and around 31% attained disease control. General observations from the study: Early shifts in blood T cell clones, with interferon-beta, reportedly predicted response best. Once radiotherapy plus ipilimumab had been given, TCR clones derived from tumor expanded in blood.

As to this clone: What it recognizes is unknown.

The method was immunoSEQ multiplex PCR; TCRdb's version includes in-frame clones alone and lacks a portion of them. The data show under 90,000 clones, 60% to 80% seen once. CDR3 length: 16 residues. Trimming at V came to 5 bases and at J to 2 bases, leaving 9 bases not matched to a gene. The germline CDR1 and CDR2 sequences are SGHAT and FQNNGV. Focal radiation with ipilimumab CTLA-4 blockade was given to patients with chemo-refractory metastatic non-small-cell lung cancer. The sample was peripheral blood, taken from a patient treated with radiotherapy plus ipilimumab. This chain uses TRBV11-2 with TRBJ2-3, with 8 bases aligning to TRBD1. The origin of this receptor is a human donor with non-small cell lung cancer that progressed on radiotherapy plus ipilimumab. DNA for the CDR3: TGTGCCAGCAGCCTCGCGCGACAGGGGCCCACAGATACGCAGTATTTT. Amino acids: CASSLARQGPTDTQYF.